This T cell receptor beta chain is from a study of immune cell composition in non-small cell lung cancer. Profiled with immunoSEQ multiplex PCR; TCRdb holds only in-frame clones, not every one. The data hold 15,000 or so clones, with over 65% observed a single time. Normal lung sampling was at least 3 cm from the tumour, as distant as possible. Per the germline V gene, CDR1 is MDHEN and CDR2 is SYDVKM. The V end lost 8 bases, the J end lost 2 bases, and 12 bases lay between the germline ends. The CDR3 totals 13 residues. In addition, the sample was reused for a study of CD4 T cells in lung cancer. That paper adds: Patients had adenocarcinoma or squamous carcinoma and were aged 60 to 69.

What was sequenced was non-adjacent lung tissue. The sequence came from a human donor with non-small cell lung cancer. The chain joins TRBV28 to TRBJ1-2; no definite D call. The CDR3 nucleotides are TGTGCCAGCCGGGAGGAGGCCAACTATGGCTACACCTTC. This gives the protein CASREEANYGYTF.